This TCR beta chain was recovered during a study of T cell responses to AZD1222 COVID-19 vaccine. The study's findings and limits: Nearly half of spike-specific TCRs reportedly target unmutated variant regions.

Repertoires were generated with immunoSEQ multiplex PCR, while TCRdb's copy carries only in-frame clones and drops some. The sample includes about 93,000 clones, roughly nine tenths of them seen just once. The V gene's germline CDR1 is MNHEY and CDR2 SMNVEV (reference sequence). The V and J ends lost 2 bases and 2 bases respectively, with 14 bases between them. This CDR3 has 16 residues. On this clone itself: The antigen remains unidentified.

The TCR originated in an adult who received the AZD1222 COVID-19 vaccine. The specimen comprised peripheral blood, sampled 28 days after the second AZD1222 dose. The genes are TRBV27 and TRBJ2-3; the D gene is possibly TRBD1 (6 bases). CDR3 nucleotides: TGTGCCAGCAGTTTAATTGCGGACAGAGACACAGATACGCAGTATTTT. Protein sequence: CASSLIADRDTDTQYF.